Below, one TCR beta chain is given with its context. Trimming at V came to 3 bases and at J to 7 bases, leaving 6 bases not matched to a gene. CDR1 is SGHAT and CDR2 is FQNNGV in the germline V gene. The CDR3 contains 14 residues. Clones were sequenced by immunoSEQ multiplex PCR, and TCRdb holds only the in-frame ones, with some missing. The table has roughly 1 million clones, around three quarters seen once. These data come from a study of shared clonotypes between healthy human individuals. The clonotype comes from a man aged 18 to 29 in good health. Some clones in this sample may be carry-over from other donors' samples. Input material: memory CD4+ T cells from PBMCs. Subset indicated: CD45RA-negative fraction. J is TRBJ1-2 and V is TRBV11-2; TRBD1 agrees at 9 bases. CDR3 in DNA: TGTGCCAGCAGCTTTTATTCGGACAGGGGTGGCTACACCTTC. It is translated as CASSFYSDRGGYTF.